Shown below are 21 T cell receptor beta chains from a single sample sequenced in a study of pediatric ulcerative colitis. During colonoscopy, one to two rectal pinch biopsies were collected. Assay used: immunoSEQ multiplex PCR; TCRdb lists only in-frame clones, some missing. The table has under 30,000 clones, roughly 74% seen once. Sequenced: gut tissue. These TCRs come from a boy aged 5-17 years with severe ulcerative colitis.

This chain links TRBV7-9 with TRBJ2-7; 7 bases line up with TRBD1. The CDR3 is 15 amino acids. Per germline, CDR1 SEHNR and CDR2 FQNEAQ (reference sequence). V dropped 0 bases and J dropped 3; count of bases not matched to a gene: 5. CDR3 sequence (DNA): TGTGCCAGCAGCTTAGCGTCAGGGGGAATCTACGAGCAGTACTTC. Translated: CASSLASGGIYEQYF.

The CDR3 coding sequence is TGTGCCAGCAACTCGGGACTAGCGGCACATAGGGCTAGCACAGATACGCAGTATTTT. Amino acids: CASNSGLAAHRASTDTQYF. J is TRBJ2-3 and V is TRBV6-4; 11 nucleotides match TRBD2. Trimming cost V 7 bases and J 0 bases; bases outside gene matches: 15. Germline CDR1 and CDR2: MRHNA and SNTAGT. The CDR3 is 19 amino acids.

This sequence joins TRBV2 and TRBJ1-4; 8 nucleotides match TRBD1. After removal of 4 bases from V and 7 bases from J, the junction contained 2 bases not matched to a gene. The V gene's germline CDR1 is SNHLY and CDR2 FYNNEI. The CDR3 spans 13 residues. CDR3 sequence (DNA): TGTGCCAGCAGTGGGCAGGGGGCTGAAAAACTGTTTTTT. This encodes CASSGQGAEKLFF.

The chain joins TRBV13 to TRBJ2-3; 11 nucleotides line up with TRBD2. Trimming at V came to 5 bases and at J to 0 bases, leaving 4 bases not matched to a gene. The CDR3 is 16 residues long. The germline CDR1 and CDR2 sequences are PRHDT and FYEKMQ (reference sequence). As DNA, the CDR3 is TGTGCCAGCAGCCCTCGGACTAGCGGGAGCACAGATACGCAGTATTTT. Residues: CASSPRTSGSTDTQYF.

Only a few counts were recorded for this clone. The genes are TRBV7-2 and TRBJ2-1; the D gene is possibly TRBD2 (6 bases). Germline lookup yields CDR1 SGHTA and CDR2 FQGNSA. V was clipped by 5 bases and J by 7 bases, with 15 bases between them. CDR3 length: 14 residues. In DNA form, the CDR3 reads TGTGCCAGCAGCCCGCGGGACTCCCGGAATGAGCAGTTCTTC. This gives the protein CASSPRDSRNEQFF.

By share, this clone counts as medium-sized (0.01 to 0.1%). The V gene is TRBV12-5, the J gene TRBJ2-7, with 7 bases lining up with TRBD2. In germline, CDR1 is LGHNT, CDR2 FRNRAP. The CDR3 totals 16 residues. With V trimmed by 3 bases and J by 0 bases, 8 bases remained unmatched. CDR3 protein: CASGLTSPSGSYEQYF. In DNA form, the CDR3 reads TGTGCTAGTGGTTTAACCTCTCCTAGCGGCTCCTACGAGCAGTACTTC.

V usage is TRBV23-1 and J usage is TRBJ2-3; D is perhaps TRBD2 (5 bases). TRBV23-1 is an open reading frame, and its role is uncertain. The CDR3 has 18 amino acids. The ends were cut back, 3 bases at V and 4 bases at J, with 23 bases in the middle. DNA of the CDR3: TGCGCCAGCAGTCACAATGCCTCGACGGTCGTGGAGGCAGATACGCAGTATTTT. Its protein product is CASSHNASTVVEADTQYF.

The V and J genes are TRBV4-2 and TRBJ2-7; 10 nucleotides align to TRBD2. The V gene end was trimmed by 4 bases and the J gene end by 0 bases; junction bases not matched to a gene: 6. Looked up from germline, CDR1 is LGHNA and CDR2 is YNFKEQ. CDR3 size: 16 residues. CDR3: CASSPGLAENSYEQYF. Here the CDR3 DNA reads TGTGCCAGCAGCCCCGGACTAGCGGAGAACTCCTACGAGCAGTACTTC.

The V gene is TRBV27, the J gene TRBJ1-4, with D unclear. Germline V gene data show CDR1 as MNHEY and CDR2 as SMNVEV (reference sequence). The CDR3 has 15 residues. The germline V and J ends were trimmed by 9 bases and 5 bases, with 19 bases remaining between them. The chain's CDR3 is CARPSRNSDNEKLFF. The DNA of the CDR3 is TGTGCCAGACCCTCCAGGAACAGCGACAATGAAAAACTGTTTTTT.

The chain combines TRBV15 with TRBJ2-2, with 7 bases identical to TRBD1. Germline V gives CDR1 LNHNV, CDR2 YYDKDF (reference sequence). This CDR3 spans 17 amino acids. V gave up 3 bases and J gave up 6 bases; unmatched junction bases: 13. The CDR3 here is CATSRSRDSSVSGELFF. The CDR3 DNA is TGTGCCACCAGCAGGAGTAGGGACAGCTCAGTGTCCGGGGAGCTGTTTTTT.

V is TRBV7-3 and J is TRBJ2-7; D call uncertain. This CDR3 is 13 amino acids long. The V gene's germline CDR1 is SGHTA and CDR2 FQGTGA. V was pared by 3 bases and J by 2 bases, with 8 bases between. The chain's CDR3 is CASSLVQAYEQYF. CDR3 nucleotides: TGTGCCAGCAGCTTGGTTCAGGCCTACGAGCAGTACTTC.

This clone is categorized as medium-sized. The chain couples TRBV19 to TRBJ2-7, with D maybe TRBD1 (6 bases). V lost 5 bases and J lost 2, with 13 bases in between. CDR1 and CDR2 (germline): LNHDA, SQIVND (reference sequence). This CDR3 contains 14 residues. CDR3 sequence (DNA): TGTGCCAGTAGTGGGCAGACAGGAGCCTACGAGCAGTACTTC. Its translation: CASSGQTGAYEQYF.

This chain joins TRBV11-3 and TRBJ2-7; 8 nucleotides match TRBD1. This CDR3 has 14 residues. Germline loops: CDR1 SGHNT, CDR2 YENEEA. The V and J ends lost 6 bases and 1 base, in that order; junction bases with no gene match: 5. This CDR3 reads CASSPQGASYEQYF. The CDR3 coding sequence is TGTGCCAGCAGTCCCCAGGGGGCGTCCTACGAGCAGTACTTC. Based on the CDR3 plus reference TRBV11-3 and TRBJ2-7, the full variable domain is EAGVVQSPRYKIIEKKQPVAFWCNPISGHNTLYWYLQNLGQGPELLIRYENEEAVDDSQLPKDRFSAERLKGVDSTLKIQPAELGDSAVYLCASSPQGASYEQYFGPGTRLTVT.

This chain joins TRBV10-3 and TRBJ2-5; D ambiguous. Looked up from germline, CDR1 is ENHRY and CDR2 is SYGVKD. This CDR3 is built from 12 residues. V lost 3 bases and J 5 bases, leaving 7 bases between the germline ends. CDR3 bases: TGTGCCATCAGTGATCTCCGGGAGACCCAGTACTTC. This codes for CAISDLRETQYF.

The chain uses TRBV18 and TRBJ2-3; the D gene could be TRBD1 or TRBD2 (5 bases each). Germline CDR1 and CDR2: KGHSH and LQKENI. V was cut by 3 bases and J by 6 bases, with 16 bases left in between. This CDR3 has 15 amino acids. CDR3 sequence: CASSPPGPDQDTQYF. The CDR3 DNA sequence: TGTGCCAGCTCACCTCCGGGACCAGACCAGGATACGCAGTATTTT. Combining the CDR3 with reference TRBV18 and TRBJ2-3 gives the whole variable domain NAGVMQNPRHLVRRRGQEARLRCSPMKGHSHVYWYRQLPEEGLKFMVYLQKENIIDESGMPKERFSAEFPKEGPSILRIQQVVRGDSAAYFCASSPPGPDQDTQYFGPGTRLTVL.

J is TRBJ1-5 and V is TRBV6-1, with 8 bases aligning to TRBD1. V shed 7 bases and J 5 bases; nucleotides not matched to a gene: 7. Per the germline V gene, CDR1 is MNHNS and CDR2 is SASEGT. The CDR3 spans 14 residues. The CDR3 sequence: CASTRDRWDQPQHF. The CDR3, as DNA: TGTGCCAGCACCCGGGACAGGTGGGATCAGCCCCAGCATTTT.

The chain links TRBV30 to TRBJ1-1; D gene ambiguous. Trimming left V 8 bases short and J 3 bases short, with 16 bases between. Germline V lookup: CDR1 GTSNPN, CDR2 SVGIG (reference sequence). The CDR3 has 13 residues. The chain's CDR3 is CARSLSGDTEAFF. In DNA, the CDR3 is TGTGCCCGGTCCCTATCTGGGGACACTGAAGCTTTCTTT.

The V call is TRBV4-1, the J call TRBJ2-1; the match to TRBD2 covers 14 bases. This CDR3 is built from 18 residues. Germline lookup yields CDR1 MGHRA and CDR2 YSYEKL. J was trimmed by 2 bases and V by 1 base; bases with no gene match: 4. The CDR3 DNA follows: TGCGCCAGCAGCCAAGGGACTAGCGGGGGGACCCCCTACAATGAGCAGTTCTTC. Amino acids: CASSQGTSGGTPYNEQFF.

The chain carries TRBV5-4 and TRBJ2-3; TRBD2 matches 11 bases. The CDR3 is 18 amino acids. The germline CDR1 and CDR2 sequences are SGHNT and YYREEE (reference sequence). V shed 4 bases, J shed 0 bases, and the junction held 10 bases outside the gene matches. The CDR3 nucleotides are TGTGCCAGCAGCCCCGGGACTAGCGGAGTAGGGAGCACAGATACGCAGTATTTT. Translation: CASSPGTSGVGSTDTQYF. The variable domain in full, completed from reference TRBV5-4 and TRBJ2-3, reads ETGVTQSPTHLIKTRGQQVTLRCSSQSGHNTVSWYQQALGQGPQFIFQYYREEENGRGNFPPRFSGLQFPNYSSELNVNALELDDSALYLCASSPGTSGVGSTDTQYFGPGTRLTVL.

The chain is built from TRBV7-9 and TRBJ2-7; D is ambiguous. CDR3 length: 12 residues. CDR1 is SEHNR and CDR2 is FQNEAQ in the germline V gene (reference sequence). Trimming removed 2 bases at V and 6 bases at J, with 8 bases between. CDR3 protein: CASSLSWGEQYF. As DNA, the CDR3 is TGTGCCAGCAGCTTATCCTGGGGCGAGCAGTACTTC.

The gene calls are TRBV5-1 and TRBJ2-3; possibly TRBD1 or TRBD2 for D (6 bases each). Germline V gives CDR1 SGHRS, CDR2 YFSETQ. V lost 7 bases and J 4 bases, leaving 19 bases between the germline ends. This CDR3 spans 15 amino acids. The CDR3 loop reads CASANEGGLADTQYF. CDR3 DNA: TGCGCCAGCGCCAACGAGGGGGGCCTTGCAGATACGCAGTATTTT.